This T cell receptor beta chain was identified during a study of OX40 agonist ivuxolimab in advanced cancers. Study-level points and caveats: Clonal expansion in partial responders at 0.1-3.0 mg/kg ranked among the lowest.

With respect to this clone: Its specificity is unknown.

Using immunoSEQ multiplex PCR, the repertoire was profiled, and TCRdb retains in-frame clones only, with some absent. Of about 55,000 clones listed, more than 70% are singletons. The material sequenced was CD4+ or CD8+ T cells sorted from blood, taken in a trial of the OX40 agonist ivuxolimab. The sequence derives from an adult with an advanced solid tumor such as melanoma, head and neck, liver or kidney cancer.

CDR3 sequence: CASSLRDRSNYGYTF. CDR3 DNA sequence: TGTGCCAGCAGTCTTCGGGACAGATCTAACTATGGCTACACCTTC. The chain uses TRBV6-1 and TRBJ1-2, with 7 bases matching TRBD1. With V trimmed by 5 bases and J by 0 bases, 6 bases remained unmatched. CDR1 is MNHNS and CDR2 is SASEGT in the germline V gene. This CDR3 contains 15 residues.